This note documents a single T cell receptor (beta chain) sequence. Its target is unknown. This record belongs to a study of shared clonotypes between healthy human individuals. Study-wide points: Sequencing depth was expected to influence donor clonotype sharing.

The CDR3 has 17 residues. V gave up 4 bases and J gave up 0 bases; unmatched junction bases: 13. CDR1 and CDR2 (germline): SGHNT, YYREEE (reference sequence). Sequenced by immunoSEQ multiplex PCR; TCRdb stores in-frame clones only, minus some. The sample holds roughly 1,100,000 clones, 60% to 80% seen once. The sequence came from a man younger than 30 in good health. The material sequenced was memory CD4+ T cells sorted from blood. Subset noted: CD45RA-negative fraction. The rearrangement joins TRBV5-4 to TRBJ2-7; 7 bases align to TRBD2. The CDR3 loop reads CASSVAQGGFSSYEQYF. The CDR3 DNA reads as TGTGCCAGCAGCGTGGCTCAGGGAGGGTTTAGCTCCTACGAGCAGTACTTC.